This TCR beta chain came from a study of OX40 agonist ivuxolimab in advanced cancers. At the level of the study: The study treated patients with ivuxolimab, an agonistic anti-OX40 (CD134) antibody.

By share, this clone counts as large. As yet, its antigen is unknown. Sequencing used immunoSEQ multiplex PCR; TCRdb keeps in-frame clones, though not all of them. This table holds some 18,000 clones, approximately 79% found once. Findings and caveats of the study: People who partly responded at 0.1-3.0 mg/kg had some of the least clonal expansion seen. Undetermined was the antigen specificity of the expanded peripheral T cells.

This CDR3 spans 14 amino acids. The V gene's germline CDR1 is SGDLS and CDR2 YYNGEE. With 3 bases removed from V and 2 bases from J, the gap between germline ends came to 10 bases. This chain joins TRBV9 and TRBJ2-3; D possibly corresponds to TRBD2 (6 bases). The sequence derives from an adult with an advanced solid tumor such as melanoma, head and neck, liver or kidney cancer. This material consisted of CD4+ or CD8+ T cells sorted from blood, taken in a trial of the OX40 agonist ivuxolimab. The CDR3 coding sequence is TGTGCCAGCAGCGGATCTAGCGACACAGATACGCAGTATTTT. Translated, it gives CASSGSSDTDTQYF.